This TCR beta chain was obtained from a study of regulatory T cells in long-lasting Graves disease (dated by TCRdb to the early 2020s). Describing the broader study: To count as having persistent Graves' disease, a patient had to have received antithyroid drug treatment for over 5 years with TSH receptor autoantibodies remaining persistently positive. The study was registered as a clinical trial and conducted in China. TCR sequencing covered roughly 13 persistent and 20 newly diagnosed Graves' disease patients, around 35 samples in total. Peripheral blood TCR sequencing and RNA sequencing compared persistent Graves' disease patients with newly diagnosed Graves' disease patients. Antithyroid drugs had been taken for 8.5 to 11 years on average by persistent Graves' disease patients in the clinical cohort. Beyond this particular receptor, the publication reports: Sequencing and analysis were limited to the TCR beta chain. The study examined only peripheral blood because the primary lesion, thyroid tissue, could not be accessed. The authors acknowledged the small sample size as a limitation that may reduce accuracy. Lower TCR Shannon entropy and fewer highly expanded clones were observed in persistent Graves' disease patients than in newly diagnosed patients, which suggested clonal expansion. Patients with persistent disease shared more public clonotypes (around 3,000) than newly diagnosed patients did (approximately 970). Preferential use of TRBV28, TRBJ1-2 and TRBJ2-5 was observed in persistent disease, whereas TRBV20-1 and TRBJ2-1 were favored in newly diagnosed disease.

V and J are trimmed by 2 bases and 4 bases, and the gene matches miss 12 bases of the junction. The germline V gene sets CDR1 to MNHEY and CDR2 to SVGAGI. The CDR3 has 17 amino acids, counting the end cysteine and phenylalanine. Only CDR3 DNA remains: 51 bases, in frame from the first base. Libraries were made using multiplex PCR. Sequenced on an Illumina HiSeq 4000. CDR3 regions were amplified by Arm-PCR with iRepertoire HTBI primers to construct TCR beta libraries. PCR products were gel purified before sequencing. The original methods were these. Across samples, roughly 60 TRBV and 13 to 15 TRBJ segments were identified and used for gene usage analysis of CDR3 amino acid clonotypes. COPE and FqMerger were used to merge filtered high-quality paired reads into contigs. BLAST was used to align contigs to IMGT TRBV, TRBD and TRBJ reference genes, and CDR3 was defined according to IMGT. Clonotypes above 0.1% frequency were classified as highly expanded clones. Shannon entropy was used to measure repertoire diversity, and the Gini coefficient was used to measure V-J evenness. Public clonotypes were defined as clonotypes shared by more than one individual. TCRdb took the public reads, trimmed them with fastp at Q25, ran MiXCR for clone calling and kept in-frame beta chains. A single entry per CDR3 protein holds the most common genes and DNA from its merged rows. What appears here as the V and J calls and clone size reflects TCRdb's work, not the paper's. The sample table records fewer than 450,000 distinct CDR3 sequences; around 20% of these occur just once. Together, the top ten hold less than 25% of the sample.

The sample's time point label, in plain terms: persistent/refractory GD, antithyroid drugs over 5 years with positive TRAb. RNA was extracted from PBMCs in TRIzol for both TCR sequencing and RNA sequencing. The diagnosis of Graves' disease followed American Thyroid Association guidelines. Patients for the study were recruited at an endocrinology department in Xi'an, China. Each patient gave approximately 10 milliliters of peripheral blood, collected in an EDTA anticoagulant tube. Ficoll Paque Plus density gradient separation was used to isolate PBMCs, and no additional T cell sorting was done. An Agilent 2100 Bioanalyzer and agarose gel were used to check RNA quality, while a NanoDrop 2000 measured RNA concentration. This clonotype was counted between two and nine times. Its binding antigen is unknown. Base-call qualities are not available, and no considerably larger clone is one nucleotide away.

The TCR comes from a female donor with Graves disease. Sequencing used peripheral blood mononuclear cells (PBMCs), obtained when the disease was refractory, from a patient treated with antithyroid drugs. The chain is made from TRBV6-5 and TRBJ2-7; 9 middle bases align to TRBD1. The CDR3 region has the sequence CASSYHPPGQGTYEQYF. The nucleotides are TGTGCCAGCAGTTACCACCCCCCGGGACAGGGAACGTACGAGCAGTACTTC.